Presented here are 29 T cell receptor beta chains from one specimen sequenced in a study of cytomegalovirus exposure and HLA in healthy donors. Data came from immunoSEQ multiplex PCR; TCRdb stores just in-frame clones and leaves some out. Counted here are approximately 140,000 clones, 86% occurring once; the ten biggest clones make up 2.5% to 3.5%. Sequencing was carried out using PBMCs. These receptors all come from a man in his late teens or twenties in good health and CMV-seronegative.

DNA for the CDR3: TGTGCCTGGAGCGAGGGACTAGCGGGTGCAGATACGCAGTATTTT. Protein product: CAWSEGLAGADTQYF. The J gene is TRBJ2-3, the V gene TRBV30; 12 positions agree with TRBD2. The V gene's germline CDR1 is GTSNPN and CDR2 SVGIG (reference sequence). V lost 3 bases to trimming and J lost 4 bases; unmatched junction nucleotides: 5. The CDR3 spans 15 residues.

The chain has TRBV5-1 and TRBJ2-3; tentatively, D is TRBD1 (6 bases). CDR1 and CDR2 from the germline V gene are SGHRS and YFSETQ. This CDR3 has 15 residues. Trimming cost V 0 bases and J 5 bases, with 13 bases left between them. This CDR3 is CASSLVDSAKDTQYF. DNA of the CDR3: TGCGCCAGCAGCTTGGTGGACAGCGCGAAAGATACGCAGTATTTT.

The sample holds one count of this clone. The chain joins TRBV28 to TRBJ2-1; 7 bases agree with TRBD1. Trimming cost V 7 bases and J 9 bases; bases outside gene matches: 6. Germline V gene lookup returns CDR1 MDHEN and CDR2 SYDVKM. This CDR3 comprises 12 residues. The CDR3 region has the DNA TGTGCCAGCAAGATAGGGACAGCTGAGCAGTTCTTC. As protein: CASKIGTAEQFF.

The CDR3 is CASRATSGVQETQYF. CDR3 sequence (DNA): TGTGCCAGCAGAGCGACTAGCGGAGTTCAAGAGACCCAGTACTTC. The chain is built from TRBV7-9 and TRBJ2-5, with 9 bases fitting TRBD2. V shed 6 bases and J 2 bases; nucleotides not matched to a gene: 7. The CDR3 runs 15 residues. Germline CDR1 reads SEHNR; CDR2 reads FQNEAQ (reference sequence).

The J gene is TRBJ2-1, the V gene TRBV4-3, with 10 bases lining up with TRBD2. Germline V lookup: CDR1 LGHNA, CDR2 YSLEER. The CDR3 length is 15 residues. Trimming removed 0 bases from V and 5 bases from J; junction bases left unmatched: 1. CDR3 protein: CASSQDLAGDNEQFF. Here the CDR3 DNA reads TGCGCCAGCAGCCAAGACCTAGCGGGAGACAATGAGCAGTTCTTC.

The CDR3 DNA follows: TGTGCCTGGAGCAGACAGGGAGGAGACGAGCAGTACTTC. This gives the protein CAWSRQGGDEQYF. The chain joins TRBV30 to TRBJ2-7; maybe TRBD1 (7 bases). Per germline, CDR1 GTSNPN and CDR2 SVGIG (reference sequence). The CDR3 is 13 amino acids. The V gene lost 3 bases and the J gene lost 5 bases, with 14 bases spanning the gap.

The V call is TRBV7-9, the J call TRBJ1-2, with D perhaps TRBD1 (6 bases). Trimming stripped 7 bases from V and 6 bases from J, with 15 bases between. CDR1 is SEHNR and CDR2 is FQNEAQ in the germline V gene (reference sequence). The CDR3 runs to 13 residues. The CDR3 sequence: CASTLTQGHGYTF. CDR3 in DNA: TGTGCCAGCACCCTTACCCAGGGGCATGGCTACACCTTC.

V gene TRBV10-3 combines with J gene TRBJ2-7; the D gene is possibly TRBD2 (6 bases). Germline loops: CDR1 ENHRY, CDR2 SYGVKD. The CDR3 consists of 16 residues. Deletions cut 0 bases from V and 0 bases from J, with 12 bases between. CDR3 sequence (DNA): TGTGCCATCAGTGAGTCGGCTAGCGCGAACTCCTACGAGCAGTACTTC. Its protein is CAISESASANSYEQYF.

The rearrangement links TRBV5-1 to TRBJ2-7; 8 positions match TRBD1. V lost 4 bases to trimming and J lost 4 bases; unmatched junction nucleotides: 4. This CDR3 region has 13 residues. Germline CDR1 is SGHRS and CDR2 is YFSETQ. Here the CDR3 reads CASSPDREYEQYF. In nucleotides, the CDR3 is TGCGCCAGCAGCCCGGACAGGGAATACGAGCAGTACTTC.

The gene calls are TRBV11-2 and TRBJ2-1; 13 bases fit TRBD2. The CDR3 spans 15 residues. Germline V gene data show CDR1 as SGHAT and CDR2 as FQNNGV. Germline trimming cut 6 bases from V and 3 bases from J; bases unmatched to any gene: 2. This CDR3 reads CASRRLAGGYNEQFF. In DNA form, the CDR3 reads TGTGCCAGCAGGCGACTAGCGGGGGGCTACAATGAGCAGTTCTTC. The whole variable domain, remainder taken from reference TRBV11-2 and TRBJ2-1, is EAGVAQSPRYKIIEKRQSVAFWCNPISGHATLYWYQQILGQGPKLLIQFQNNGVVDDSQLPKDRFSAERLKGVDSTLKIQPAKLEDSAVYLCASRRLAGGYNEQFFGPGTRLTVL.

J is TRBJ1-5 and V is TRBV28, with D possibly being TRBD1 (5 bases). V lost 8 bases, J lost 2 bases, and 10 bases lay in between. CDR3 size: 13 residues. Germline V gene data show CDR1 as MDHEN and CDR2 as SYDVKM. CDR3 sequence reads: CASRGGGNQPQHF. CDR3 nucleotides: TGTGCCAGCCGCGGGGGGGGCAATCAGCCCCAGCATTTT.

V usage is TRBV29-1 and J usage is TRBJ1-1; D is unresolved. The CDR3 spans 13 residues. In germline, CDR1 is SQVTM, CDR2 ANQGSEA. V gave up 6 bases and J gave up 2 bases, with 13 bases separating them. CDR3: CSVVTVINTEAFF. Written as DNA, the CDR3 is TGCAGCGTCGTAACAGTTATTAACACTGAAGCTTTCTTT.

A few counts support this clone. This chain uses TRBV7-2 with TRBJ1-1; D not certain. Looked up from germline, CDR1 is SGHTA and CDR2 is FQGNSA. The germline V and J ends were trimmed by 2 bases and 2 bases, with 9 bases remaining between them. This CDR3 is built from 14 residues. The CDR3: CASSLRHSNTEAFF. The CDR3, as DNA: TGTGCCAGCAGCTTAAGACATTCCAACACTGAAGCTTTCTTT.

This rearrangement joins TRBV7-2 to TRBJ2-1; TRBD2 matches 15 bases. Per germline, CDR1 SGHTA and CDR2 FQGNSA. The CDR3 covers 17 residues. V lost 4 bases and J lost 8; bases outside the gene matches: 9. CDR3 amino acids: CASSSRTSGRANDEQFF. The DNA of the CDR3 is TGTGCCAGCAGCTCACGGACTAGCGGGAGGGCCAACGATGAGCAGTTCTTC.

This chain's CDR3 is CASSLIRPKQGASNQPQHF. CDR3 in DNA: TGTGCCAGCAGTTTAATCCGACCAAAACAGGGGGCCAGCAATCAGCCCCAGCATTTT. The chain recombines TRBV28 with TRBJ1-5, with 9 bases aligning to TRBD1. The V and J ends lost 2 bases and 1 base, in that order; junction bases with no gene match: 12. Germline loops: CDR1 MDHEN, CDR2 SYDVKM. The CDR3 covers 19 residues.

V and J are TRBV7-6 and TRBJ2-7, with 7 bases that match TRBD2. Germline V gene data show CDR1 as SGHVS and CDR2 as FNYEAQ. V lost 5 bases and J lost 3; bases outside the gene matches: 13. CDR3 length: 16 residues. CDR3 sequence (DNA): TGTGCCAGCAGCCCGTCGGTGGGCGGGAGTGGCTACGAGCAGTACTTC. This encodes CASSPSVGGSGYEQYF. The variable domain in full, with the rest retrieved from reference TRBV7-6 and TRBJ2-7, is GAGVSQSPRYKVTKRGQDVALRCDPISGHVSLYWYRQALGQGPEFLTYFNYEAQQDKSGLPNDRFSAERPEGSISTLTIQRTEQRDSAMYRCASSPSVGGSGYEQYFGPGTRLTVT.

This sequence joins TRBV30 and TRBJ1-2, with D possibly being TRBD1 (5 bases). Trimming pared 0 bases from V and 4 bases from J, leaving 15 bases between. Germline lookup yields CDR1 GTSNPN and CDR2 SVGIG (reference sequence). This CDR3 contains 15 residues. The CDR3, as DNA: TGTGCCTGGAGTGTACACCCAGGGTGGTTCTATGGCTACACCTTC. Translation gives CAWSVHPGWFYGYTF.

To note about this clone: Other DNA sequences of this sample code for an identical CDR3. The chain links TRBV27 to TRBJ1-1; 7 bases fit TRBD1. Trimming removed 6 bases from V and 5 bases from J; junction bases left unmatched: 0. CDR3 length equals 11 residues. The V gene's germline CDR1 is MNHEY and CDR2 SMNVEV (reference sequence). The CDR3 nucleotides read TGTGCCAGCAGCAGGGGGACTGAAGCTTTCTTT. This gives the protein CASSRGTEAFF.

V usage is TRBV28 and J usage is TRBJ1-5; 7 bases line up with TRBD1. Trimming at V came to 5 bases and at J to 2 bases, leaving 12 bases not matched to a gene. There are 17 residues in the CDR3. CDR1 and CDR2 (germline): MDHEN, SYDVKM. For the CDR3, the DNA is TGTGCCAGCAGTCTGGGACAGTCAGCGGGAGGCAATCAGCCCCAGCATTTT. Its protein product is CASSLGQSAGGNQPQHF. Variable domain in full (rest from reference TRBV28 and TRBJ1-5): DVKVTQSSRYLVKRTGEKVFLECVQDMDHENMFWYRQDPGLGLRLIYFSYDVKMKEKGDIPEGYSVSREKKERFSLILESASTNQTSMYLCASSLGQSAGGNQPQHFGDGTRLSIL.

The chain combines TRBV30 with TRBJ2-1, with D possibly matching TRBD2 (5 bases). With 1 base removed from V and 7 bases from J, the gap between germline ends came to 11 bases. The CDR3 runs 13 residues. Germline V gene sequence: CDR1 GTSNPN, CDR2 SVGIG (reference sequence). The CDR3 region is CAWSDGRLNEQFF. The CDR3 nucleotides read TGTGCCTGGAGTGATGGGAGACTTAATGAGCAGTTCTTC.

The V gene is TRBV11-2, the J gene TRBJ1-1; D unresolved. The V and J ends lost 0 bases and 5 bases respectively, with 10 bases between them. CDR1 is SGHAT, CDR2 FQNNGV, per germline. CDR3 length: 14 residues. The CDR3 loop reads CASSLDRWRTEAFF. CDR3 nucleotides: TGTGCCAGCAGCTTAGATCGTTGGAGGACTGAAGCTTTCTTT.

This chain joins TRBV7-8 and TRBJ1-4, with no clear D. Germline V gene data show CDR1 as SGHVS and CDR2 as FQNEAQ. The CDR3 length is 17 residues. V shed 4 bases and J shed 1 base, with 16 bases lying between them. In DNA, the CDR3 is TGTGCCAGCAGCTCCAACCGCCTCGGGTTAACTAATGAAAAACTGTTTTTT. It encodes CASSSNRLGLTNEKLFF.

The V and J genes are TRBV6-5 and TRBJ2-5; a possible D gene is TRBD1 (5 bases). This CDR3 has 12 residues. V was clipped by 6 bases and J by 7 bases, with 12 bases between them. Looked up from germline, CDR1 is MNHEY and CDR2 is SVGAGI. CDR3 loop: CASRTVQGTQYF. Written as DNA, the CDR3 is TGTGCCAGCAGGACAGTTCAGGGGACCCAGTACTTC.

The rearrangement uses TRBV5-1 and TRBJ2-2; no clear D. With 4 bases removed from V and 1 base from J, the gap between germline ends came to 14 bases. The V gene's germline CDR1 is SGHRS and CDR2 YFSETQ. CDR3 length: 16 amino acids. In DNA form, the CDR3 reads TGCGCCAGCAGCCCGTACCCACCGGGGAACACCGGGGAGCTGTTTTTT. It encodes CASSPYPPGNTGELFF.

The chain combines TRBV5-6 with TRBJ2-7, with D unclear. CDR1 and CDR2 from the germline V gene are SGHDT and YYEEEE. The CDR3 runs 13 residues. With 0 bases removed from V and 2 bases from J, the gap between germline ends came to 6 bases. CDR3 residues: CASSLGSAYEQYF. In nucleotides, the CDR3 is TGTGCCAGCAGCTTGGGGAGCGCCTACGAGCAGTACTTC.

The rearrangement uses TRBV4-2 and TRBJ1-3; D uncertain. This CDR3 spans 18 amino acids. CDR1 and CDR2 (germline): LGHNA, YNFKEQ. V lost 0 bases and J lost 3, with 18 bases in between. The CDR3 spells CASSQDSASGGGGNTIYF. The CDR3 DNA is TGTGCCAGCAGCCAAGATTCCGCCTCAGGTGGTGGTGGAAACACCATATATTTT.

The CDR3 reads CASSPGGPLGQYF. CDR3 in DNA: TGTGCCAGCAGTCCCGGGGGGCCCCTAGGGCAGTACTTC. The chain combines TRBV27 with TRBJ2-7; tentative D call: TRBD2 (7 bases). The CDR3 is made up of 13 amino acids. Trimming took 5 bases from V and 9 from J, leaving 17 bases between them. Per the germline V gene, CDR1 is MNHEY and CDR2 is SMNVEV (reference sequence).

The chain has TRBV4-3 and TRBJ2-2, with TRBD1 as a possible D gene (6 bases). Germline values: CDR1 LGHNA, CDR2 YSLEER. The length of the CDR3 is 15 residues. The germline V and J ends were trimmed by 5 bases and 1 base, with 11 bases remaining between them. CDR3 sequence: CASSTPGQNTGELFF. The CDR3 DNA reads TGCGCCAGCAGCACCCCGGGACAGAACACCGGGGAGCTGTTTTTT.

The rearrangement links TRBV15 to TRBJ1-1; a possible D gene is TRBD1 (6 bases). Trimming stripped 1 base from V and 5 bases from J, with 14 bases between. This CDR3 has 15 amino acids. CDR1 is LNHNV, CDR2 YYDKDF, per germline (reference sequence). This CDR3 reads CATSRATPTGTEAFF. CDR3 DNA sequence: TGTGCCACCAGCAGAGCGACACCCACAGGGACTGAAGCTTTCTTT.